This T cell receptor beta chain was observed in a study of cytomegalovirus exposure and HLA in healthy donors. Germline V CDR1 and CDR2: MGHRA, YSYEKL. V lost 0 bases and J lost 3, with 11 bases in between. CDR3 length: 16 amino acids. Both 60 Vbeta primers and 13 Jbeta primers went into the PCR. This table comes from immunoSEQ multiplex PCR, and its TCRdb copy is limited to in-frame clones, with some not included. Of about 170,000 clones listed, 82% are singletons. The rearrangement uses TRBV4-1 and TRBJ1-4; weak D call: TRBD1 (6 bases). The sample taken for sequencing was PBMCs. This clonotype was sampled from a male donor in good health and CMV-seronegative. CDR3 region: CASSQDLAGANEKLFF. CDR3 in DNA: TGCGCCAGCAGCCAAGATCTGGCAGGGGCTAATGAAAAACTGTTTTTT.